Following are 12 T cell receptor beta chains from one sample sequenced in a study of T-cell reconstitution after alpha-beta-depleted transplantation in children. Unique molecular identifiers were used in preparing the TCRbeta library. TCRdb itself ran the PCR reads through MiXCR, one entry per CDR3 protein. Of fewer than 400,000 distinct CDR3 sequences in the sample, roughly 22% were seen once. Material: PBMCs from the stem cell graft donor, obtained from the stem cell graft. The source of these receptors is a human donor who donated a stem cell graft to a child with acute myeloid leukemia.

This clonotype showed up many times. This chain joins TRBV29-1 and TRBJ2-2, with 10 nucleotides matching TRBD1. The CDR3 totals 15 residues. CDR1 is SQVTM, CDR2 ANQGSEA, per germline. The V segment lost 4 bases and the J segment 3 bases; nucleotides outside the gene matches: 5. The CDR3 DNA reads as TGCAGCGTTGCCGGACAGGGGGACGACACCGGGGAGCTGTTTTTT. Its protein is CSVAGQGDDTGELFF.

This clonotype showed up just once. The chain joins TRBV11-2 to TRBJ2-2, with D uncertain. Deletions cut 1 base from V and 6 bases from J, with 6 bases between. The CDR3 has 13 amino acids. The V gene's germline CDR1 is SGHAT and CDR2 FQNNGV. This chain's CDR3 is CASSLVQSGELFF. The CDR3 region has the DNA TGTGCCAGCAGCTTAGTTCAGTCCGGGGAGCTGTTTTTT.

The chain recombines TRBV3-1 with TRBJ1-1, with unresolved D. This CDR3 is built from 14 residues. With 2 bases removed from V and 1 base from J, the gap between germline ends came to 8 bases. In germline, CDR1 is LGHDT, CDR2 YNNKEL (reference sequence). The CDR3 loop is CASSQLGWNTEAFF. In DNA, the CDR3 is TGTGCCAGCAGCCAACTGGGTTGGAACACTGAAGCTTTCTTT.

This clonotype occurred a few times. The chain links TRBV12-3 or TRBV12-4 to TRBJ2-7; 7 positions agree with TRBD1. The CDR3 consists of 14 residues. Germline trimming cut 4 bases from V and 5 bases from J; bases unmatched to any gene: 8. The CDR3 loop is CASSSNDRADEQYF. CDR3 sequence (DNA): TGTGCCAGCAGTTCCAACGACAGGGCCGACGAGCAGTACTTC.

The chain couples TRBV7-3 to TRBJ2-1, with 7 bases that match TRBD2. Germline-derived CDR1 and CDR2 are SGHTA and FQGTGA. Trimming removed 5 bases from V and 6 bases from J; junction bases left unmatched: 13. This CDR3 is 16 amino acids long. CDR3: CASSPVRGGSTNEQFF. CDR3 nucleotides: TGTGCCAGCAGCCCCGTTAGGGGCGGGAGCACCAATGAGCAGTTCTTC.

The chain couples TRBV5-1 to TRBJ2-3; D gene uncertain. The CDR3 totals 10 residues. Trimming shortened V by 7 bases and J by 8 bases, and 8 bases separated the two germline ends. Per germline, CDR1 SGHRS and CDR2 YFSETQ. The CDR3 loop is CASHSATQYF. The CDR3 coding sequence is TGCGCCAGCCACTCTGCTACGCAGTATTTT.

This rearrangement joins TRBV3-1 to TRBJ1-1; D not certain. Trimming took 4 bases from V and 0 from J, leaving 12 bases between them. CDR1 is LGHDT, CDR2 YNNKEL, per germline (reference sequence). This CDR3 is 15 amino acids long. The CDR3 loop is CASSLGPGMNTEAFF. DNA of the CDR3: TGTGCCAGCAGCCTCGGCCCGGGGATGAACACTGAAGCTTTCTTT.

This chain connects TRBV4-1 to TRBJ2-3; D unresolved. CDR1 MGHRA and CDR2 YSYEKL come from the germline V gene. The CDR3 sequence is 13 residues long. V was clipped by 1 base and J by 5 bases, with 7 bases between them. CDR3 nucleotides: TGCGCCAGCAGCCAAGGGTACGGAGATACGCAGTATTTT. This codes for CASSQGYGDTQYF.

The genes are TRBV28 and TRBJ2-1, with 7 bases fitting TRBD1. Germline lookup yields CDR1 MDHEN and CDR2 SYDVKM. This CDR3 comprises 16 residues. J lost 6 bases, V lost 5 bases, and 13 bases had no gene match. DNA of the CDR3: TGTGCCAGCAGTCCTACCTCGGACAGGCGTAGCAATGAGCAGTTCTTC. Protein: CASSPTSDRRSNEQFF. The complete variable domain, with remaining parts taken from reference TRBV28 and TRBJ2-1, reads DVKVTQSSRYLVKRTGEKVFLECVQDMDHENMFWYRQDPGLGLRLIYFSYDVKMKEKGDIPEGYSVSREKKERFSLILESASTNQTSMYLCASSPTSDRRSNEQFFGPGTRLTVL.

The chain has TRBV15 and TRBJ1-1; D is perhaps TRBD1 (5 bases). Germline values: CDR1 LNHNV, CDR2 YYDKDF (reference sequence). The ends were cut back, 0 bases at V and 11 bases at J, with 25 bases in the middle. The CDR3 is 17 residues long. Written as DNA, the CDR3 is TGTGCCACCAGCAGAGATTGGGGCATGGGGCCACCGCCGGGGGCTTTCTTT. It encodes CATSRDWGMGPPPGAFF.

This rearrangement joins TRBV6-5 to TRBJ2-1; the D call may be TRBD1 or TRBD2 (5 bases each). Germline V gene data show CDR1 as MNHEY and CDR2 as SVGAGI. The V gene lost 0 bases and the J gene lost 7 bases, with 22 bases spanning the gap. The CDR3 length is 18 residues. This CDR3 is CASSYSGRMGPRMNEQFF. DNA for the CDR3: TGTGCCAGCAGTTACTCCGGTCGCATGGGACCGCGAATGAATGAGCAGTTCTTC.

This clonotype has only a few counts. The chain links TRBV5-1 to TRBJ2-7; 10 bases line up with TRBD1. This CDR3 has 15 residues. The V gene's germline CDR1 is SGHRS and CDR2 YFSETQ. V lost 3 bases and J lost 3; bases outside the gene matches: 6. The chain's CDR3 is CASSSYRDRGYEQYF. In nucleotides, the CDR3 is TGCGCCAGCAGCTCGTACCGGGACAGGGGCTACGAGCAGTACTTC.